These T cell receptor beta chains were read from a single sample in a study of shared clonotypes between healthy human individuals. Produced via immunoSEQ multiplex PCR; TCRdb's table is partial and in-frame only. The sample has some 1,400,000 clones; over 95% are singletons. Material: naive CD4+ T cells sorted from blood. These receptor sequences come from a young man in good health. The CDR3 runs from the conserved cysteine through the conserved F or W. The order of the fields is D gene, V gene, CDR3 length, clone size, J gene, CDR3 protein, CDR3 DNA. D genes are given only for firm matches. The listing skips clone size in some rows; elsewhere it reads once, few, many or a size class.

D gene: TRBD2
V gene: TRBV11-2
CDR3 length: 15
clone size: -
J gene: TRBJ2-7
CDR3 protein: CASSLERTSRYEQYF
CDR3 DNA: TGTGCCAGCAGCTTAGAGAGGACTAGTCGGTACGAGCAGTACTTC

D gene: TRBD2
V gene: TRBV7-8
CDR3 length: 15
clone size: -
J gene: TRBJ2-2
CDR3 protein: CASSLRTSGTGELFF
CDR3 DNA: TGTGCCAGCAGCTTAAGGACTAGCGGCACCGGGGAGCTGTTTTTT

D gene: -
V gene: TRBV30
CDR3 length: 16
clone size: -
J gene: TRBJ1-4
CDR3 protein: CAWSNLGGLAMESLFF
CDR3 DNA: TGTGCCTGGAGTAACTTGGGCGGACTGGCGATGGAATCGCTGTTTTTT

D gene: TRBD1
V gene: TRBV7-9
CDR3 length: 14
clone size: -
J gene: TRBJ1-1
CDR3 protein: CASSLVPGQGKAFF
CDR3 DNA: TGTGCCAGCAGCTTAGTCCCCGGACAGGGAAAAGCTTTCTTT

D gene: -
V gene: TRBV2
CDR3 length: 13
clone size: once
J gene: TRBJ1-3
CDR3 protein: CASRPSSGNTIYF
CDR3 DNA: TGTGCCAGCCGACCCAGCTCTGGAAACACCATATATTTT

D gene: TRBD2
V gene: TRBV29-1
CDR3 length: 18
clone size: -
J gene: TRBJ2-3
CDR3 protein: CSVEVGHSLAGVPDTQYF
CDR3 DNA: TGCAGCGTTGAAGTTGGGCACAGTCTAGCGGGAGTGCCAGATACGCAGTATTTT

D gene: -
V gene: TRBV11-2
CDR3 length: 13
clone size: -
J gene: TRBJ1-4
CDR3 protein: CASSLYKNEKLFF
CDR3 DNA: TGTGCCAGCAGCTTATACAAAAATGAAAAACTGTTTTTT

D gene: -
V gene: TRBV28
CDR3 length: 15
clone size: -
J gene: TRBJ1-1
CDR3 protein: CASSSRFYLSTEAFF
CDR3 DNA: TGTGCCAGCAGTTCCCGTTTTTATTTGAGTACTGAAGCTTTCTTT

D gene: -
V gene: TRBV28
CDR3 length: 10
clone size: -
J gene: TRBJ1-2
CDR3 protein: CAAANYGYTF
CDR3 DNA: TGTGCGGCCGCTAACTATGGCTACACCTTC

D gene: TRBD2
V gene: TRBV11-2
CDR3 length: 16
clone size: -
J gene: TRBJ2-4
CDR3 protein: CASSSRGTRGVNIQYF
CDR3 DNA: TGTGCCAGCAGCTCTAGGGGGACTAGAGGGGTAAACATTCAGTACTTC

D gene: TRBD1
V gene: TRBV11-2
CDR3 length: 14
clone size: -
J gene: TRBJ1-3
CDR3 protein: CASRPGTGRYTIYF
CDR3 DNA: TGTGCCAGCAGGCCCGGGACAGGGAGGTACACCATATATTTT

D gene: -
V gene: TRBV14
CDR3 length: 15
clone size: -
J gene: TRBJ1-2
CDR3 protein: CASSTFFGQNYGYTF
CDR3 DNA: TGTGCCAGCAGCACGTTTTTCGGACAGAACTATGGCTACACCTTC

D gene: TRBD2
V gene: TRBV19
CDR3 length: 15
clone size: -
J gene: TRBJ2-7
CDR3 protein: CASSSVGGGTYEQYF
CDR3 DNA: TGTGCCAGTAGTTCCGTCGGGGGGGGAACCTACGAGCAGTACTTC

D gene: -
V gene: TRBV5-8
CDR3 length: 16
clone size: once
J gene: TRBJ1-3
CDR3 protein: CASSRNLGGSGNTIYF
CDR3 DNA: TGTGCCAGCAGCCGGAACCTCGGGGGCTCTGGAAACACCATATATTTT

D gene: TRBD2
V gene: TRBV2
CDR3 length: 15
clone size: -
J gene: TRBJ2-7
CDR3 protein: CASSGTSGSPWEQYF
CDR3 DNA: TGTGCCAGCAGTGGGACTAGCGGGAGCCCATGGGAGCAGTACTTC

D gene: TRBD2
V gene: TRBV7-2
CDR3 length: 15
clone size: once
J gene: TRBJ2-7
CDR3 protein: CASSHRTSESYEQYF
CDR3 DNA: TGTGCCAGCAGCCACCGGACTAGCGAAAGCTACGAGCAGTACTTC

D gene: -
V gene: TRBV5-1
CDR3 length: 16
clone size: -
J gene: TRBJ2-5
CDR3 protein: CASSLPGGSYQETQYF
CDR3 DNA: TGCGCCAGCAGCCTGCCAGGCGGCAGCTACCAAGAGACCCAGTACTTC

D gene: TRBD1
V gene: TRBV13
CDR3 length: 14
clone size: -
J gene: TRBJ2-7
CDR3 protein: CASSQGQGGYEQYF
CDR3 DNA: TGTGCCAGCAGCCAAGGACAGGGTGGGTACGAGCAGTACTTC

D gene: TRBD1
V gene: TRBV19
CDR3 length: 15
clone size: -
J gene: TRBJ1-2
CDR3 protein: CASTPGTGGNYGYTF
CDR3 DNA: TGTGCCAGTACCCCTGGGACAGGGGGGAACTATGGCTACACCTTC

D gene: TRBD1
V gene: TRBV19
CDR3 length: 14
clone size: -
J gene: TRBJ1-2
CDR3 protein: CASSIGQGNYGYTF
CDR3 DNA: TGTGCCAGTAGTATTGGACAGGGCAACTATGGCTACACCTTC

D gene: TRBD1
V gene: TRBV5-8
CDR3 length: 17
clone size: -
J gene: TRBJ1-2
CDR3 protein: CASSLDPGTGKAGGYTF
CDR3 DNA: TGTGCCAGCAGCTTGGACCCAGGGACAGGGAAAGCTGGTGGCTACACCTTC

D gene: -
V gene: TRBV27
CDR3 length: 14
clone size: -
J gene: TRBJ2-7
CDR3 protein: CASSAQRYSHEQYF
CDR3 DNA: TGTGCCAGCTCCGCCCAACGATATAGCCACGAGCAGTACTTC

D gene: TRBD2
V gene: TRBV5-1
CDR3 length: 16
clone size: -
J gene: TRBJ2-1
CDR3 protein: CASSPLGLAGGDEQFF
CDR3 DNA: TGCGCCAGCAGCCCCCTGGGACTAGCGGGAGGGGATGAGCAGTTCTTC

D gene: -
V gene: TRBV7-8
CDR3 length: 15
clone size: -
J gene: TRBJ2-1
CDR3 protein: CASSLQVSSYNEQFF
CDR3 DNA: TGTGCCAGCAGCTTACAGGTTAGCTCCTACAATGAGCAGTTCTTC

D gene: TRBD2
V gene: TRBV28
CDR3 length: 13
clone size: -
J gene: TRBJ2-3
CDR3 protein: CATLAGGPDTQYF
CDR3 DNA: TGTGCCACCCTAGCGGGAGGGCCCGATACGCAGTATTTT

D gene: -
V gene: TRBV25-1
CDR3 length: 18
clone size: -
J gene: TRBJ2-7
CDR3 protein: CASSTSVGILGLRGEQYF
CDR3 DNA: TGTGCCAGCAGTACTAGTGTCGGGATACTAGGATTAAGGGGCGAGCAGTACTTC

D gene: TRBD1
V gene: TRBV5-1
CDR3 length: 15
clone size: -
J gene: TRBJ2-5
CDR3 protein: CASTVDRVRQETQYF
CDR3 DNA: TGCGCCAGCACCGTGGACAGGGTGAGACAAGAGACCCAGTACTTC

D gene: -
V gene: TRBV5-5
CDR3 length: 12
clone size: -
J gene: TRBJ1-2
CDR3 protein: CASSMGDYGYTF
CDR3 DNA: TGTGCCAGCAGCATGGGGGACTATGGCTACACCTTC

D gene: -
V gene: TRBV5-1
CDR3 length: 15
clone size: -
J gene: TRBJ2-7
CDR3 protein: CASSPPRTGLYEQYF
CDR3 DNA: TGCGCCAGCAGCCCCCCACGTACTGGCCTCTACGAGCAGTACTTC

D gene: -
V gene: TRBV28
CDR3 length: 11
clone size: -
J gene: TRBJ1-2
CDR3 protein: CAISTVYGYTF
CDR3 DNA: TGTGCCATCTCGACTGTCTATGGCTACACCTTC

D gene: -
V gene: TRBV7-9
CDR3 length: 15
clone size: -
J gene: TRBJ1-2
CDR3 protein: CASSMGEGSNYGYTF
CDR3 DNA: TGTGCCAGCAGCATGGGTGAAGGTTCTAACTATGGCTACACCTTC

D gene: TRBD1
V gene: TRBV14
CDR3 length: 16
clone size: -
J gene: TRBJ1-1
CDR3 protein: CASSPWGKGANTEAFF
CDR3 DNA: TGTGCCAGCAGCCCATGGGGGAAGGGGGCGAACACTGAAGCTTTCTTT

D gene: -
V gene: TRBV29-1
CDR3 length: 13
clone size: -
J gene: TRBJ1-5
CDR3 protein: CSVVTGVNQPQHF
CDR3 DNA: TGCAGCGTTGTGACAGGCGTCAATCAGCCCCAGCATTTT

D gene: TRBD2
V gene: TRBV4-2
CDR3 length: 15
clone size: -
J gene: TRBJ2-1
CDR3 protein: CASSHQRDSYNEQFF
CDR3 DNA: TGTGCCAGCAGCCATCAGCGGGACTCCTACAATGAGCAGTTCTTC

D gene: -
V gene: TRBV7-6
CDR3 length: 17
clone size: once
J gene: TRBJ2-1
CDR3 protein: CASSLGGTAGAGNEQFF
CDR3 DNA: TGTGCCAGCAGCTTAGGGGGGACAGCGGGAGCGGGGAATGAGCAGTTCTTC

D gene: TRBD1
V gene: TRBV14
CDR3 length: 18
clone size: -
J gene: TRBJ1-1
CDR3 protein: CASSQGLRTGSMNTEAFF
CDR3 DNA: TGTGCCAGCAGCCAAGGTCTACGGACAGGGAGCATGAACACTGAAGCTTTCTTT

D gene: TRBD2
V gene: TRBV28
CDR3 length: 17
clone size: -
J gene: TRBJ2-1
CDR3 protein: CASSFSQGLAGMNEQFF
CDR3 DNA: TGTGCCAGCAGTTTTTCCCAGGGACTAGCGGGTATGAATGAGCAGTTCTTC

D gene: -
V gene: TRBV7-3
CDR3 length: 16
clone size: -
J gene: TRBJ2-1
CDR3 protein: CASSPISPSSYNEQFF
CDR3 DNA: TGTGCCAGCAGCCCGATTAGCCCGAGCTCCTACAATGAGCAGTTCTTC

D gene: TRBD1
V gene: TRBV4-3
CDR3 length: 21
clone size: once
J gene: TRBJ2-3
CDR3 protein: CASSPDRGQSGRRRGPDTQYF
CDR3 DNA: TGCGCCAGCAGCCCCGACAGGGGGCAGAGCGGGAGACGGAGGGGGCCAGATACGCAGTATTTT

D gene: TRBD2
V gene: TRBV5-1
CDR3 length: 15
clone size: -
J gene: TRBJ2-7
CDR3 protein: CASSQGTSPTYEQYF
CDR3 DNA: TGCGCCAGCAGCCAAGGGACTAGCCCAACCTACGAGCAGTACTTC

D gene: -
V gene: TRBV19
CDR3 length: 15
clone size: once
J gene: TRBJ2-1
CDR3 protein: CASSMHRESYNEQFF
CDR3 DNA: TGTGCCAGTAGTATGCACAGGGAATCCTACAATGAGCAGTTCTTC

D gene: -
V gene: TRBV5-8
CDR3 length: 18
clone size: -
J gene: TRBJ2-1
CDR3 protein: CASSSAHLGPRGYNEQFF
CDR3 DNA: TGTGCCAGCAGCTCTGCTCACCTGGGACCCCGGGGTTACAATGAGCAGTTCTTC

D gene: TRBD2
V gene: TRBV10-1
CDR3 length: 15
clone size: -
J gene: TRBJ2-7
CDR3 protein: CASSESGLAAYEQYF
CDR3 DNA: TGCGCCAGCAGTGAGTCGGGACTAGCGGCCTACGAGCAGTACTTC

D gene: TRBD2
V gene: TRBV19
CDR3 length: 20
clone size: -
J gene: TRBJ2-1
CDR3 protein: CASSRGLAGRFSSSYNEQFF
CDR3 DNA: TGTGCCAGTAGTCGCGGACTAGCGGGACGGTTCTCGAGCTCCTACAATGAGCAGTTCTTC

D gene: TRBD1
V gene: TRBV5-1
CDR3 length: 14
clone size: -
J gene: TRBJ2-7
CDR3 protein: CASSPTGNQGEQYF
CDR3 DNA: TGCGCCAGCAGCCCGACAGGGAATCAAGGGGAGCAGTACTTC

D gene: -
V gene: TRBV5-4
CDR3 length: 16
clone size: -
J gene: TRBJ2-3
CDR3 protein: CASSLDSFSETDTQYF
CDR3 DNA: TGTGCCAGCAGCTTGGACTCTTTCTCGGAGACAGATACGCAGTATTTT

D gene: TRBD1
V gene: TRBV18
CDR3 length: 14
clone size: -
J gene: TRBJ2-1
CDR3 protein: CASSSGQGHNEQFF
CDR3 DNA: TGTGCCAGCTCAAGCGGACAGGGCCACAATGAGCAGTTCTTC

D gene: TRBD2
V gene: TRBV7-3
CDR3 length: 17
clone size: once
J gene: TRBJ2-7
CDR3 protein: CASSCREGPLFSYEQYF
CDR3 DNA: TGTGCCAGCAGCTGCAGGGAGGGGCCCCTTTTCTCCTACGAGCAGTACTTC

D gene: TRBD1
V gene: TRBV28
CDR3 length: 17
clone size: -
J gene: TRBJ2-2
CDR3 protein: CASRGQGAGSGTGELFF
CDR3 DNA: TGTGCCAGCAGGGGACAGGGGGCAGGCAGCGGGACCGGGGAGCTGTTTTTT